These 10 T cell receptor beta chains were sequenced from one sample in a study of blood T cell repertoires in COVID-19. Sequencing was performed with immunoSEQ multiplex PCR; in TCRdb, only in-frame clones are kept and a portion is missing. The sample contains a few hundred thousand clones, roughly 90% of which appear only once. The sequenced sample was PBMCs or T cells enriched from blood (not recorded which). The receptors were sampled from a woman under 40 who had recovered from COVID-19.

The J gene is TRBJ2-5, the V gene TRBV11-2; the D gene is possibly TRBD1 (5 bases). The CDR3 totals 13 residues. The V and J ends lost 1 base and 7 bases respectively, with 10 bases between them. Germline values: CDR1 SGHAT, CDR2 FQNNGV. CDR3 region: CASSLVGRGTQYF. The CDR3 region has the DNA TGTGCCAGCAGCTTAGTGGGGCGCGGGACCCAGTACTTC.

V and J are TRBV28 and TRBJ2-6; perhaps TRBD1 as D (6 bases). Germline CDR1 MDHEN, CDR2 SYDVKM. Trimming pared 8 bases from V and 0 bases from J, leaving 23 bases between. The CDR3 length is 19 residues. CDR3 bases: TGTGCCAGCTGCTCCCCAATTTCAGGGGACCTCTCTGGGGCCAACGTCCTGACTTTC. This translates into CASCSPISGDLSGANVLTF.

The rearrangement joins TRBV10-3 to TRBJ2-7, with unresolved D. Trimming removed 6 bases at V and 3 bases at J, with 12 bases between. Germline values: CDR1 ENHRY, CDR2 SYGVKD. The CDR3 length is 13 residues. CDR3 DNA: TGTGCCATCAGCGTAGAGGCCGGCTACGAGCAGTACTTC. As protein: CAISVEAGYEQYF.

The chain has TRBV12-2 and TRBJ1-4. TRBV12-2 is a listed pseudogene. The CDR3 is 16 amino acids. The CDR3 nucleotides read TGTGCAAGTCGCGCCTTCGCGGCCAGGACTGACGAAAAACTGTTTTTT. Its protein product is CASRAFAARTDEKLFF.

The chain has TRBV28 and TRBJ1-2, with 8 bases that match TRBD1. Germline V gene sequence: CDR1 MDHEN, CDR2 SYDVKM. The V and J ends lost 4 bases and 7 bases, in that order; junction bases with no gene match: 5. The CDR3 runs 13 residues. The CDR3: CASSWQGAPGYTF. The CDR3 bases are TGTGCCAGCAGTTGGCAGGGGGCGCCTGGCTACACCTTC.

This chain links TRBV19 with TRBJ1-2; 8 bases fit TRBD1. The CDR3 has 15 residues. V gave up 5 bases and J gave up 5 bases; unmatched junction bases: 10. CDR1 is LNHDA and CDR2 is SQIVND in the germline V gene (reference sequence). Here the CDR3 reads CASSLGQGIPYGYTF. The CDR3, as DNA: TGTGCCAGTAGTCTTGGACAGGGAATTCCGTATGGCTACACCTTC.

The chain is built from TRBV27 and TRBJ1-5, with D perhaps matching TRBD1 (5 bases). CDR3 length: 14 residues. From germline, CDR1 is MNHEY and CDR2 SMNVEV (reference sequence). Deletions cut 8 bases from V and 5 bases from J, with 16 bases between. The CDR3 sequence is CASSRGVGYQPQHF. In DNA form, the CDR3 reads TGTGCCAGCTCTCGGGGGGTAGGTTATCAGCCCCAGCATTTT.

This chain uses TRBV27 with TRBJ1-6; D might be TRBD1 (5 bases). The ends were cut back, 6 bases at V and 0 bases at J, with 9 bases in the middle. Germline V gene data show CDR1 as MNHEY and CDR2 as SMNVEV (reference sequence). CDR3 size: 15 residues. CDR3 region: CASRVGGSYNSPLHF. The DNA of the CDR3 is TGTGCCAGCAGGGTGGGGGGCTCCTATAATTCACCCCTCCACTTT.

The CDR3 protein is CASSLEGTATGELFF. CDR3 DNA: TGTGCCAGCAGCTTAGAAGGGACAGCCACCGGGGAGCTGTTTTTT. V gene TRBV11-2 combines with J gene TRBJ2-2; 7 bases match TRBD1. This CDR3 contains 15 residues. The junction had 2 bases not matched to a gene; V was cut back by 0 bases and J by 4 bases. The germline CDR1 and CDR2 sequences are SGHAT and FQNNGV.

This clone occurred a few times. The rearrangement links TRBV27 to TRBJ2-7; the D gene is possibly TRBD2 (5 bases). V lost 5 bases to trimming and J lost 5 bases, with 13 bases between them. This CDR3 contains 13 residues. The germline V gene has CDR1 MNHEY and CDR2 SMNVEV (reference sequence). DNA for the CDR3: TGTGCCAGCAGTCGAAGGGAGAAGGACGAGCAGTACTTC. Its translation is CASSRREKDEQYF.